This T cell receptor (beta chain) was recovered during a study of PD-L1 blockade in urothelial cancer (dated by TCRdb to 2017 to 2019). Looking at the study overall: Every patient began therapy in about 2014 and was given atezolizumab 1,200 mg intravenously every 3 weeks. An ECOG performance status of 0 or 1 was recorded for the patients, and 0 to 3 prior chemotherapy regimens had been received by the patients. Durable clinical benefit was defined as progression-free survival longer than 6 months, and TCR features were also tested against progression-free and overall survival. Blood samples yielded a median of around 130,000 T cells and roughly 83,000 unique TCRs, with median clonality 0.080. About 90% of the 29 patients were males with bladder-origin urothelial cancer, and 18 of 29 reported a prior smoking history. Pretreatment tumor samples and matched peripheral blood, collected serially before and after atezolizumab treatment, underwent TCR sequencing. In the same patients, whole exome sequencing and RNA sequencing of pretreatment tumors were performed in addition to TCR sequencing. Blood samples were analyzed at two time points: 3 weeks after treatment start (second dose) and 6 weeks after treatment start. The study, an exploratory multi-omic analysis, examined somatic, immune and clinical correlates of response to PD-L1 blockade with atezolizumab in urothelial cancer. Several patients achieved durable clinical benefit and approximately 20 did not. Pretreatment blood TCR-seq was available for fewer than 30 patients, at least one posttreatment blood collection was obtained for about 25 patients, and tumor TCR-seq was available for about 25 patients. General study outcomes and caveats: Because the sample size was small (n ≈ 27) and many exploratory analyses were performed, the results are intended to be hypothesis-generating. Improved progression-free and overall survival was found to be associated with pretreatment peripheral blood TCR clonality below the median. Greater expansion of tumor-associated TCR clones in peripheral blood 3 weeks after the start of treatment was observed in patients with durable benefit (n ≈ 22, p = 0.022).

Synthetic TCR analog templates were spiked into each PCR to estimate absolute template abundance from read counts. The immunoSEQ assay was used to amplify TCRbeta CDR3 regions from genomic DNA with bias-controlled V and J gene primers. Rearranged TCRbeta segments were sequenced at approximately 20X coverage. From the authors' description of their analysis: Clustering was used to correct sequencing errors, and CDR3s were annotated against IMGT to assign V, D and J genes. Out-of-frame and stop-codon sequences were excluded, and only productive TCRbeta rearrangements were used in downstream analyses. To compute clonality, Shannon entropy was normalized by the log of the number of unique productive sequences and then subtracted from one. Clones differing between time points or between blood and tumor were identified by Fisher's exact test with Benjamini-Hochberg correction at adjusted p below 0.01. Drawn from immuneACCESS, this table holds only the in-frame rearrangements with V and J called that TCRdb kept. Clones are partly lost; checked studies trace under half to an unresolved V gene and leave the rest unexplained. D and trimming come from the DNA, and the V and J calls and clone size come from that table. The sample profile shows approximately 93,000 clones; roughly 80% of them were found once. The ten top clones hold around 7.7% of the sample.

Concerning this clone: The target of this receptor is not known. Base qualities were left out, and no much larger clone turns up one base away.

Measured from the cysteine to the phenylalanine, the CDR3 is 14 residues long. Here the CDR3 DNA is all that survives: 42 bases in frame from base 1. V sheds 5 bases and J sheds 4 bases, leaving 11 bases between their ends. From the germline V gene (reference sequence), CDR1 is SEHNR and CDR2 is FQNEAQ. The time point label for this specimen denotes: peripheral blood 6 weeks after treatment start. The cohort comprised 25 to 30 patients with locally advanced or metastatic urothelial carcinoma treated at Memorial Sloan Kettering on a trial protocol. Peripheral blood mononuclear cells were collected pretreatment and during treatment, with between 1 and 8 total time points per patient. The Qiagen DNeasy Blood extraction kit was used to purify genomic DNA from total PBMCs and tumor samples. Collected pretreatment and during treatment, PBMCs were isolated and stored as previously described.

This TCR derives from a man aged 70-80 years with urothelial cancer. Recombination connected TRBV7-9 to TRBJ2-2; TRBD1 is perhaps the D gene, given 6 matching bases. The specimen comprised PBMCs, sampled around atezolizumab (anti-PD-L1) treatment. The CDR3 region has the sequence CASSRTEITGELFF. The nucleotide sequence is TGTGCCAGCAGCCGGACAGAAATCACCGGGGAGCTGTTTTTT.